The following is a TCR beta chain sequence with its context. This sample is part of a study of blood T cell repertoires in COVID-19. Study details: Specimens from acute and convalescent COVID-19 originated in the United States, Italy and Spain. T cells, B-cell-depleted T cells, or PBMCs provided the cDNA or gDNA that served as material.

The CDR3 length is 13 residues. CDR1 is SGHKS, CDR2 YYEKEE, per germline (reference sequence). V lost 0 bases, J lost 0 bases, and 3 bases lay in between. Original analysis: Estimates of nucleated cell counts were drawn from the amplification of reference gene primers. Libraries were prepared by immunoSEQ multiplex PCR; TCRdb keeps only in-frame clonotypes and omits some of them. The V and J calls and clone size were taken over from that table, and D and trimming were inferred from the DNA. The profile shows roughly 130,000 clones, under 90% of them singletons. The chain employs TRBV5-5 and TRBJ1-2; unclear D gene. The TCR was taken from an older woman with acute or convalescent COVID-19. Sequencing was carried out using peripheral blood. CDR3 sequence reads: CASSLDTNYGYTF. For the CDR3, the DNA is TGTGCCAGCAGCTTGGACACTAACTATGGCTACACCTTC.